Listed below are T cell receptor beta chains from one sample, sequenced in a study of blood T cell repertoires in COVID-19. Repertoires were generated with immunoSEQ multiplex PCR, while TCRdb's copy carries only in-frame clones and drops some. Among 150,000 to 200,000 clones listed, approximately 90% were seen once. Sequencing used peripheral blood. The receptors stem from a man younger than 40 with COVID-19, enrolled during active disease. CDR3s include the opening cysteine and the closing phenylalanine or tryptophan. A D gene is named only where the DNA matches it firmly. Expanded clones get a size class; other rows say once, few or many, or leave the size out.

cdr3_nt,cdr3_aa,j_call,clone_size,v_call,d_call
TGTGCCAGCAGCTCGACAGGTCTCTATGGCTACACCTTC,CASSSTGLYGYTF,TRBJ1-2,-,TRBV5-4,-
TGTGCCAGCAGCTTAATCCGGTATGAAGCTTTCTTT,CASSLIRYEAFF,TRBJ1-1,once,TRBV7-2,-
TGTGCCAGCAGTTTCCCGGACAGGAAAGGAAACACCATATATTTT,CASSFPDRKGNTIYF,TRBJ1-3,-,TRBV5-5,TRBD1
TGTGCCAGTACCCTTCGGAACACCGGGGAGCTGTTTTTT,CASTLRNTGELFF,TRBJ2-2,-,TRBV19,-
TGTGCCAGCAGCGCGAGACAGGGAAGTGGAAATACGCAGTATTTT,CASSARQGSGNTQYF,TRBJ2-3,-,TRBV11-3,TRBD1
TGTGCCAGCAGTAGAGACAGGGGCAAGGAGGCTTTCTTT,CASSRDRGKEAFF,TRBJ1-1,-,TRBV6-5,TRBD1
TGTGCCAGCTCACCGTCGGAAGAGACCCAGTACTTC,CASSPSEETQYF,TRBJ2-5,-,TRBV18,-
TGTGCCAGCAGCCTCGACAGGGCCTATGGCTACACCTTC,CASSLDRAYGYTF,TRBJ1-2,-,TRBV7-2,TRBD1
TGTGCCAGCAGCTTGAATCCAGGGGATATAACCGGGGAGCTGTTTTTT,CASSLNPGDITGELFF,TRBJ2-2,-,TRBV7-2,-
TGTGCCAGCAGCTTAGATATCGGACAGGAGGGGAATGAGCAGTTCTTC,CASSLDIGQEGNEQFF,TRBJ2-1,-,TRBV11-2,-
TGTGCCAGCAGCCCGGGTAGGCGGGGGAGAGGCTCCTACAATGAGCAGTTCTTC,CASSPGRRGRGSYNEQFF,TRBJ2-1,-,TRBV7-2,TRBD2
TGCGCCAGCAGCCAAGAGCAAGGACAGGGGACGCGAAGCTATGGCTACACCTTC,CASSQEQGQGTRSYGYTF,TRBJ1-2,few,TRBV4-3,TRBD1